The 14 T cell receptor beta chains below all came from one sample that was sequenced in a study of blood T cell repertoires in COVID-19. Profiled with immunoSEQ multiplex PCR; TCRdb holds only in-frame clones, not every one. The sample includes under 200,000 clones, around 87% of them seen just once. Sequenced sample: peripheral blood. These receptors all stem from a woman in her seventies with COVID-19, enrolled during active disease.

This chain joins TRBV7-2 and TRBJ1-3; maybe TRBD1 (6 bases). From germline, CDR1 is SGHTA and CDR2 FQGNSA. With 5 bases removed from V and 8 bases from J, the gap between germline ends came to 16 bases. The length of the CDR3 is 14 residues. The CDR3 DNA is TGTGCCAGCAGCCAACAGGGTACCAAAGACACCATATATTTT. Protein product: CASSQQGTKDTIYF.

The chain recombines TRBV5-8 with TRBJ1-1; no clear D gene. Trimming took 4 bases from V and 0 from J, leaving 16 bases between them. The CDR3 runs 16 residues. The germline CDR1 and CDR2 sequences are SGHTS and YDEGEE. The DNA for the CDR3 is TGTGCCAGCAGCCCTCAATTTAGGAGACTGAACACTGAAGCTTTCTTT. This translates into CASSPQFRRLNTEAFF. Looking up the rest from reference TRBV5-8 and TRBJ1-1 gives the full variable domain: EAGVTQSPTHLIKTRGQQATLRCSPISGHTSVYWYQQALGLGLQFLLWYDEGEERNRGNFPPRFSGRQFPNYSSELNVNALELEDSALYLCASSPQFRRLNTEAFFGQGTRLTVV.

The CDR3 coding sequence is TGTGCCAGCAGTTGGCCGGGACAGGGGAGTATGTCGTCCCAGCATTTT. It encodes CASSWPGQGSMSSQHF. V usage is TRBV28 and J usage is TRBJ1-5; 10 bases are a match to TRBD1. The length of the CDR3 is 16 residues. Germline values: CDR1 MDHEN, CDR2 SYDVKM. Trimming at V came to 4 bases and at J to 11 bases, leaving 14 bases not matched to a gene.

V is TRBV11-3 and J is TRBJ2-2; 9 bases are shared with TRBD1. CDR1 and CDR2 (germline): SGHNT, YENEEA. Trimming cost V 6 bases and J 5 bases; bases outside gene matches: 4. This CDR3 is 14 amino acids long. This CDR3 is CASSSTGGTGELFF. The CDR3 DNA follows: TGTGCCAGCAGTTCGACAGGGGGAACCGGGGAGCTGTTTTTT.

The chain carries TRBV7-8 and TRBJ2-7, with D hard to call. This CDR3 is built from 14 residues. V lost 4 bases and J 3 bases, leaving 13 bases between the germline ends. Germline V gene sequence: CDR1 SGHVS, CDR2 FQNEAQ. The CDR3 DNA reads TGTGCCAGCAGCTATTACTCCAATAACTACGAGCAGTACTTC. Its protein is CASSYYSNNYEQYF.

V gene TRBV19 combines with J gene TRBJ2-6; 8 positions match TRBD1. Germline CDR1 is LNHDA and CDR2 is SQIVND (reference sequence). CDR3 length: 19 residues. Trimming took 5 bases from V and 0 from J; bases not matched to a gene: 12. CDR3 nucleotide sequence: TGTGCCAGTAGTCCTTGGTTGGCGGACAGGGACTCTGGGGCCAACGTCCTGACTTTC. Its protein is CASSPWLADRDSGANVLTF.

The CDR3 DNA is TGCGCCAGCAGCCTAGCGGAGCGGGTGAATTCACCCCTCCACTTT. This gives the protein CASSLAERVNSPLHF. This rearrangement joins TRBV5-1 to TRBJ1-6; D uncertain. V lost 4 bases and J 7 bases, leaving 15 bases between the germline ends. The CDR3 length is 15 residues. In germline, CDR1 is SGHRS, CDR2 YFSETQ.

This clone was observed a few times. The chain links TRBV28 to TRBJ1-6; D gene unclear. This CDR3 spans 13 amino acids. The germline CDR1 and CDR2 sequences are MDHEN and SYDVKM. V was cut by 8 bases and J by 0 bases, with 5 bases left in between. CDR3 sequence (DNA): TGTGCCAGCCTAAGCTCCTATAATTCACCCCTCCACTTT. This gives the protein CASLSSYNSPLHF.

The V gene is TRBV28, the J gene TRBJ1-2, with 8 bases that match TRBD1. CDR1 is MDHEN and CDR2 is SYDVKM in the germline V gene. The CDR3 extends over 15 amino acids. With V trimmed by 6 bases and J by 2 bases, 8 bases remained unmatched. In nucleotides, the CDR3 is TGTGCCAGCAGCACTTACACAGGGGGAAACTATGGCTACACCTTC. This sequence encodes CASSTYTGGNYGYTF.

This chain uses TRBV18 with TRBJ1-3; 7 bases align to TRBD1. The CDR3 totals 15 residues. CDR1 and CDR2 (germline): KGHSH, LQKENI. J lost 3 bases, V lost 4 bases, and 6 bases had no gene match. The CDR3 here is CASSRVRGSGNTIYF. The CDR3 DNA reads as TGTGCCAGCTCACGCGTCAGGGGGAGTGGAAACACCATATATTTT.

The chain combines TRBV18 with TRBJ2-1; TRBD1 matches at 10 bases. With 6 bases clipped from V and 9 bases from J, the junction kept 5 bases outside the gene matches. This CDR3 has 13 amino acids. Per the germline V gene, CDR1 is KGHSH and CDR2 is LQKENI. This CDR3 is CASSRQGAGEQFF. CDR3 in DNA: TGTGCCAGCTCCCGACAGGGGGCAGGTGAGCAGTTCTTC.

This clone has just one count. The V and J genes are TRBV7-3 and TRBJ1-1; D is undetermined. CDR1 and CDR2 from the germline V gene are SGHTA and FQGTGA. The CDR3 covers 14 residues. V was cut by 2 bases and J by 5 bases, with 12 bases left in between. The CDR3 loop is CASSLGSEGTEAFF. DNA of the CDR3: TGTGCCAGCAGCTTAGGTTCTGAGGGAACTGAAGCTTTCTTT.

For this clone: The sample contains more than one DNA sequence encoding this CDR3. The gene calls are TRBV29-1 and TRBJ2-5; 9 positions agree with TRBD1. The CDR3 is 14 amino acids. The J segment lost 4 bases and the V segment lost 4 bases, leaving 7 bases of the junction unmatched. Germline values: CDR1 SQVTM, CDR2 ANQGSEA. CDR3 amino acids: CSVGGQGGGETQYF. CDR3 sequence (DNA): TGCAGCGTTGGGGGACAGGGCGGGGGAGAGACCCAGTACTTC.

J is TRBJ1-1 and V is TRBV6-2 or TRBV6-3; D gene unclear. Germline V gene sequence: CDR1 MNHEY, CDR2 SVGEGT. The CDR3 is made up of 16 amino acids. The ends were cut back, 0 bases at V and 1 base at J, with 12 bases in the middle. CDR3 region: CASSYSKDWRNTEAFF. CDR3 DNA: TGTGCCAGCAGTTACTCCAAGGACTGGAGGAACACTGAAGCTTTCTTT.